These 27 T cell receptor beta chains share one sample of origin, sequenced in a study of T cell repertoires in cytomegalovirus infection. TCRdb ran MiXCR on the reads and lists one entry per CDR3 protein. The table has about 530,000 distinct CDR3 sequences, 26% seen once. Sequenced sample: PBMCs. The source of these receptors is a human donor in good health (CMV status not recorded). Some clones in this sample may be carry-over from other donors' samples.

The gene calls are TRBV11-2 and TRBJ2-3; D might be TRBD1 (5 bases). This CDR3 spans 18 amino acids. Germline lookup yields CDR1 SGHAT and CDR2 FQNNGV. V was clipped by 5 bases and J by 5 bases, with 26 bases between them. The CDR3 DNA is TGTGCCAGCAGCCCTTTACGACCACGGACAATGAGGAGAGATACGCAGTATTTT. Translated: CASSPLRPRTMRRDTQYF.

This clonotype turned up a few times. This sequence joins TRBV19 and TRBJ2-2, with TRBD2 matching 8 bases. J gave up 4 bases and V 3 bases, and 7 bases lay outside the gene matches. Germline V gives CDR1 LNHDA, CDR2 SQIVND (reference sequence). The CDR3 has 16 amino acids. The CDR3 DNA reads TGTGCCAGTAGTATTTACGGGAGGGCCCTCACCGGGGAGCTGTTTTTT. Protein sequence: CASSIYGRALTGELFF.

CDR3 region: CASSFGHQNTEAFF. The CDR3, as DNA: TGTGCCAGCAGCTTTGGACACCAGAACACTGAAGCTTTCTTT. This sequence joins TRBV7-3 and TRBJ1-1; D may be TRBD1 (5 bases). This CDR3 is built from 14 residues. V was trimmed by 3 bases and J by 1 base, leaving 9 bases between them. Germline V gives CDR1 SGHTA, CDR2 FQGTGA.

This clonotype was recorded a few times. The chain has TRBV12-3 or TRBV12-4 and TRBJ2-7; 8 positions match TRBD1. This CDR3 contains 14 residues. The V segment lost 5 bases and the J segment 1 base; nucleotides outside the gene matches: 4. The CDR3, as DNA: TGTGCCAGCAGTCTGGGACAGGTTTCCTACGAGCAGTACGTC. Its translation is CASSLGQVSYEQYV.

The chain carries TRBV9 and TRBJ2-1; 9 nucleotides match TRBD1. The J segment lost 5 bases and the V segment lost 5 bases, leaving 5 bases of the junction unmatched. CDR3 length: 14 amino acids. CDR1 SGDLS and CDR2 YYNGEE come from the germline V gene. The CDR3 loop reads CASSTGQGHNEQFF. CDR3 coding DNA: TGTGCCAGCAGTACGGGACAGGGACACAATGAGCAGTTCTTC.

The genes are TRBV11-3 and TRBJ1-1; no firm D call. With 5 bases removed from V and 6 bases from J, the gap between germline ends came to 13 bases. The CDR3 extends over 13 amino acids. The germline CDR1 and CDR2 sequences are SGHNT and YENEEA. In DNA, the CDR3 is TGTGCCAGCAGCCCTAGGGTCGTATCTGAAGCTTTCTTT. This encodes CASSPRVVSEAFF. Combining the CDR3 with reference TRBV11-3 and TRBJ1-1 gives the whole variable domain EAGVVQSPRYKIIEKKQPVAFWCNPISGHNTLYWYLQNLGQGPELLIRYENEEAVDDSQLPKDRFSAERLKGVDSTLKIQPAELGDSAVYLCASSPRVVSEAFFGQGTRLTVV.

This clonotype was seen a few times. The gene calls are TRBV11-2 and TRBJ2-7, with 9 bases lining up with TRBD1. The CDR3 extends over 13 amino acids. The germline CDR1 and CDR2 sequences are SGHAT and FQNNGV. The ends lost 6 bases at V and 2 bases at J; junction bases unmatched: 2. CDR3 loop: CASRGTGTYEQYF. Written as DNA, the CDR3 is TGTGCCAGCAGAGGGACAGGGACCTACGAGCAGTACTTC.

Notes on this clonotype: A much bigger clone sits one base away, suggesting this may be a read error. The rearrangement links TRBV7-2 to TRBJ2-1; TRBD2 aligns across 9 bases. The CDR3 loop spans 16 amino acids. The V segment lost 5 bases and the J segment 11 bases; nucleotides outside the gene matches: 16. The germline V gene has CDR1 SGHTA and CDR2 FQGNSA. CDR3: CASSDLGAGGPNQQFF. The CDR3 coding sequence is TGTGCCAGCAGCGACCTAGGAGCGGGAGGTCCTAATCAGCAGTTCTTC.

This clonotype was seen a handful of times. This chain uses TRBV28 with TRBJ1-5, with D maybe TRBD1 (5 bases). V was trimmed by 6 bases and J by 7 bases, leaving 13 bases between them. Germline V CDR1 and CDR2: MDHEN, SYDVKM. The CDR3 contains 13 residues. This CDR3 is CASSYIGVQPQHF. CDR3 coding DNA: TGTGCCAGCAGCTACATAGGGGTCCAGCCCCAGCATTTT. The full variable domain, with the rest looked up from reference TRBV28 and TRBJ1-5, is DVKVTQSSRYLVKRTGEKVFLECVQDMDHENMFWYRQDPGLGLRLIYFSYDVKMKEKGDIPEGYSVSREKKERFSLILESASTNQTSMYLCASSYIGVQPQHFGDGTRLSIL.

At least ten counts were recorded for this clonotype. The rearrangement links TRBV7-2 to TRBJ2-3; weak D call: TRBD2 (5 bases). Trimming left V 6 bases short and J 3 bases short, with 19 bases between. CDR1 SGHTA and CDR2 FQGNSA come from the germline V gene. This CDR3 is 16 amino acids long. The CDR3 DNA sequence: TGTGCCAGCAGTTCTGAGGCAGTCGGGGAGACAGATACGCAGTATTTT. Translating it yields CASSSEAVGETDTQYF.

This clonotype appeared many times. V is TRBV19 and J is TRBJ2-1; 10 bases fit TRBD2. The CDR3 runs to 15 residues. The trim removed 4 bases at V and 3 bases at J, leaving 3 bases unmatched. Germline lookup yields CDR1 LNHDA and CDR2 SQIVND (reference sequence). CDR3 protein: CASSKGTSVYNEQFF. The CDR3 bases are TGTGCCAGTAGTAAAGGGACTAGCGTCTACAATGAGCAGTTCTTC.

This clonotype has just a few counts. The V and J genes are TRBV7-9 and TRBJ2-1; TRBD2 matches 8 bases. V shed 5 bases and J 4 bases; nucleotides not matched to a gene: 7. The V gene's germline CDR1 is SEHNR and CDR2 FQNEAQ (reference sequence). The CDR3 is 15 amino acids. CDR3 bases: TGTGCCAGCAGCGCACCAACGGGGGGGTACAATGAGCAGTTCTTC. Translated: CASSAPTGGYNEQFF.

The chain is built from TRBV15 and TRBJ2-1, with TRBD2 matching over 16 bases. V trimming: 0 bases; J trimming: 7 bases; junction bases outside the gene matches: 9. The CDR3 is 19 residues long. Germline values: CDR1 LNHNV, CDR2 YYDKDF (reference sequence). In DNA form, the CDR3 reads TGTGCCACCAGCAGAGAATACGGGACTAGCGGGAGGGCTAGTAATGAGCAGTTCTTC. Protein: CATSREYGTSGRASNEQFF.

This clonotype was detected many times. V usage is TRBV7-2 and J usage is TRBJ2-7; 11 nucleotides align to TRBD2. Per the germline V gene, CDR1 is SGHTA and CDR2 is FQGNSA. The CDR3 spans 14 residues. V shed 4 bases, J shed 4 bases, and the junction held 3 bases outside the gene matches. The CDR3 protein is CASSYGLAGYEQYF. The CDR3 nucleotides are TGTGCCAGCAGCTACGGACTAGCGGGTTACGAGCAGTACTTC. The complete variable domain, with remaining parts taken from reference TRBV7-2 and TRBJ2-7, reads GAGVSQSPSNKVTEKGKDVELRCDPISGHTALYWYRQSLGQGLEFLIYFQGNSAPDKSGLPSDRFSAERTGGSVSTLTIQRTQQEDSAVYLCASSYGLAGYEQYFGPGTRLTVT.

In this sample, this clonotype turned up a few times. The CDR3 spells CSASPKGSSGSYEQYF. CDR3 coding DNA: TGCAGTGCTAGCCCCAAGGGGAGTAGCGGGAGTTACGAGCAGTACTTC. This chain connects TRBV20-1 to TRBJ2-7; 9 positions agree with TRBD2. Germline V lookup: CDR1 DFQATT, CDR2 SNEGSKA (reference sequence). Germline trimming cut 3 bases from V and 4 bases from J; bases unmatched to any gene: 13. The CDR3 extends over 16 amino acids.

V is TRBV10-3 and J is TRBJ2-5; D may be TRBD1 or TRBD2 (5 bases each). Germline loops: CDR1 ENHRY, CDR2 SYGVKD. V lost 6 bases and J 1 base, leaving 12 bases between the germline ends. The CDR3 runs 14 residues. The CDR3 loop is CAIRRSGTQETQYF. The CDR3 region has the DNA TGTGCCATCAGGAGGTCCGGGACCCAAGAGACCCAGTACTTC.

The chain uses TRBV14 and TRBJ2-7, with TRBD2 matching 9 bases. The CDR3 is made up of 14 amino acids. After removal of 4 bases from V and 1 base from J, the junction contained 2 bases not matched to a gene. In germline, CDR1 is SGHDN, CDR2 FVKESK. CDR3 coding DNA: TGTGCCAGCAGCCGGGGACTAGCTTCCTACGAGCAGTACTTC. It translates to CASSRGLASYEQYF.

The chain joins TRBV18 to TRBJ2-1, with 10 bases identical to TRBD2. CDR1 and CDR2 (germline): KGHSH, LQKENI. After removal of 3 bases from V and 2 bases from J, the junction contained 4 bases not matched to a gene. CDR3 size: 16 residues. The CDR3 region is CASSPAAGGPYNEQFF. The CDR3, as DNA: TGTGCCAGCTCACCCGCAGCGGGAGGGCCCTACAATGAGCAGTTCTTC.

This clonotype was detected ten times or more. The rearrangement joins TRBV7-2 to TRBJ1-4; TRBD1 matches 8 bases. Germline V lookup: CDR1 SGHTA, CDR2 FQGNSA. Germline trimming cut 5 bases from V and 5 bases from J; bases unmatched to any gene: 1. The CDR3 extends over 13 amino acids. In DNA form, the CDR3 reads TGTGCCAGCAGCCGACAGGGGAATGAAAAACTGTTTTTT. It encodes CASSRQGNEKLFF.

This chain joins TRBV5-6 and TRBJ2-4; TRBD1 might be the D (5 bases). CDR1 and CDR2 from the germline V gene are SGHDT and YYEEEE. This CDR3 is built from 13 residues. V was shortened by 1 base and J by 7 bases, with 9 bases between the two germline ends. CDR3 protein: CASSLPPGNIQYF. The CDR3 DNA reads TGTGCCAGCAGCTTGCCCCCAGGGAACATTCAGTACTTC. The full variable domain, completed using reference TRBV5-6 and TRBJ2-4, is DAGVTQSPTHLIKTRGQQVTLRCSPKSGHDTVSWYQQALGQGPQFIFQYYEEEERQRGNFPDRFSGHQFPNYSSELNVNALLLGDSALYLCASSLPPGNIQYFGAGTRLSVL.

The chain joins TRBV28 to TRBJ2-7; 7 bases agree with TRBD1. Unmatched junction bases numbered 4, after V lost 6 bases and J lost 2 bases. The germline gives CDR1 MDHEN, CDR2 SYDVKM. The CDR3 totals 13 residues. For the CDR3, the DNA is TGTGCCAGCAGGAAAACAGGGGCCTACGAGCAGTACTTC. This translates into CASRKTGAYEQYF.

This clonotype was found a few times. This rearrangement joins TRBV6-2 or TRBV6-3 to TRBJ2-2; TRBD1 is a possible D gene (6 bases). Between the trimmed V and J ends, which lost 0 bases and 5 bases, there was a span of 10 bases. Germline-derived CDR1 and CDR2 are MNHEY and SVGEGT. The CDR3 totals 15 residues. The CDR3 region has the DNA TGTGCCAGCAGTTACTCGATCCAGGGGACCGGGGAGCTGTTTTTT. This gives the protein CASSYSIQGTGELFF.

The chain joins TRBV12-3 or TRBV12-4 to TRBJ1-1; D gene uncertain. The CDR3 spans 11 residues. V lost 5 bases, J lost 7 bases, and 8 bases lay in between. The CDR3 DNA sequence: TGTGCCAGCAGTGGAGATTTTGAAGCTTTCTTT. Protein: CASSGDFEAFF.

This clonotype has at least ten counts. This sequence joins TRBV6-1 and TRBJ1-1; perhaps TRBD1 as D (5 bases). The germline V and J ends were trimmed by 5 bases and 5 bases, with 15 bases remaining between them. CDR3 length: 14 amino acids. Germline CDR1 reads MNHNS; CDR2 reads SASEGT. The CDR3 DNA reads as TGTGCCAGCAGTTCCCCAGGGCGTGGGACTGAAGCTTTCTTT. It encodes CASSSPGRGTEAFF.

Details on this clonotype: This sequence may be a read error, since a much larger clone differs from it by one base. This likely comes from a read error, as the CDR3 has no conserved phenylalanine or tryptophan at its end. The V gene is TRBV7-2, the J gene TRBJ2-1, with D hard to call. This CDR3 contains 11 residues. CDR1 is SGHTA, CDR2 FQGNSA, per germline. V lost 6 bases, J lost 4 bases, and 4 bases lay in between. CDR3 sequence (DNA): TGTGCCAGCAGATTATACAATGAGCAGTTCTTA. Its protein is CASRLYNEQFL.

This clonotype was counted between two and nine times. V usage is TRBV6-6 and J usage is TRBJ1-5; TRBD1 is a possible D gene (5 bases). The CDR3 length is 15 residues. V was cut by 6 bases and J by 3 bases, with 15 bases left in between. The germline V gene has CDR1 MNHNY and CDR2 SVGAGI (reference sequence). The CDR3 DNA reads TGTGCCAGCAGCCCCGGGGGAGGGATCAATCAGCCCCAGCATTTT. Translation gives CASSPGGGINQPQHF.

This clonotype came up a few times. The chain links TRBV6-2 or TRBV6-3 to TRBJ1-1; 10 bases agree with TRBD1. Per the germline V gene, CDR1 is MNHEY and CDR2 is SVGEGT. The CDR3 covers 19 residues. V dropped 8 bases and J dropped 0; count of bases not matched to a gene: 18. The CDR3 sequence is CASLPGGQGTSFMNTEAFF. The DNA of the CDR3 is TGTGCCAGCCTTCCTGGGGGACAGGGGACGTCATTTATGAACACTGAAGCTTTCTTT.